These T cell receptor beta chains were read from a single sample in a study of control samples from healthy donors and cancer patients. Sequencing used immunoSEQ multiplex PCR; TCRdb keeps in-frame clones, though not all of them. The data contain about 120,000 clones, 85% to 90% of them singletons. The sample comprised PBMCs. The source of these receptors is a woman aged 50 to 65 with colorectal cancer. Both conserved end residues are part of each CDR3. The order of the fields is D gene, V gene, clone size, J gene, CDR3 protein, CDR3 DNA. D genes are given only for firm matches. Not every row has a clone size; where given, it reads once, few, many or a size class.

>TRBD1|TRBV15|.|TRBJ2-1
CATSAGQGAAPYNEQFF
TGTGCCACCAGCGCTGGACAGGGGGCTGCCCCCTACAATGAGCAGTTCTTC
>TRBD1|TRBV27|.|TRBJ2-2
CASSSRGTGSRRELFF
TGTGCCAGCAGTTCGCGAGGGACAGGGTCCCGCCGGGAGCTGTTTTTT
>.|TRBV5-1|.|TRBJ1-3
CASSPERAEDTIYF
TGCGCCAGCAGCCCCGAGAGAGCTGAAGACACCATATATTTT
>.|TRBV28|few|TRBJ1-2
CASSLQGRYGYTF
TGTGCCAGCAGCCTCCAAGGTCGCTATGGCTACACCTTC
>.|TRBV27|once|TRBJ1-6
CASSLGQGHNSPLHF
TGTGCCAGCAGTCTAGGCCAGGGGCACAATTCACCCCTCCACTTT
>.|TRBV6-6|few|TRBJ2-1
CASSLGLPNEQFF
TGTGCCAGCAGCCTGGGTCTGCCGAATGAGCAGTTCTTC
>TRBD2|TRBV29-1|.|TRBJ2-7
CSVAPSGNSYEQYF
TGCAGCGTCGCCCCTAGCGGCAACTCCTACGAGCAGTACTTC
>.|TRBV7-8|.|TRBJ2-7
CASSPLSSSYEQYF
TGTGCCAGCAGCCCACTGTCCAGCTCCTACGAGCAGTACTTC
>.|TRBV9|.|TRBJ2-3
CASSVVNRDTQYF
TGTGCCAGCAGCGTAGTCAATCGTGATACGCAGTATTTT
>.|TRBV18|once|TRBJ2-2
CASSSLGLEGEAGELFF
TGTGCCAGCTCATCCTTAGGACTCGAAGGGGAGGCCGGGGAGCTGTTTTTT
>.|TRBV28|.|TRBJ1-1
CASTPALGGGTEAFF
TGTGCCAGCACTCCAGCCCTCGGGGGGGGCACTGAAGCTTTCTTT